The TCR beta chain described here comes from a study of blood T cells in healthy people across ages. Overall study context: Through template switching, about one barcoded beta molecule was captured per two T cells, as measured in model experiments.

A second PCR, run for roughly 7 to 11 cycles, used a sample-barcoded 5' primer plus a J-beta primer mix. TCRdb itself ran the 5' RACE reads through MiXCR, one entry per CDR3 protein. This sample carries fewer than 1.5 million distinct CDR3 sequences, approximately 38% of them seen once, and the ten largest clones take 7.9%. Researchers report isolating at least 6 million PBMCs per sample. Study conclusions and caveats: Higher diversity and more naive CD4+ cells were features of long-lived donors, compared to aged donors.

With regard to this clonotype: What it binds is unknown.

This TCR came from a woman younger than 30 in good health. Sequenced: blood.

CDR3 DNA: TGCAGCGTTTTGGCCGGGCCCGCCACCGGGGAGCTGTTTTTT. Translating it yields CSVLAGPATGELFF. The chain carries TRBV29-1 and TRBJ2-2, with D uncertain. This CDR3 has 14 residues. Trimming pared 5 bases from V and 4 bases from J, leaving 14 bases between. Germline values: CDR1 SQVTM, CDR2 ANQGSEA.